A single sample is the source of the 19 T cell receptor beta chains below, sequenced in a study of T cell responses to AZD1222 COVID-19 vaccine. The assay was immunoSEQ multiplex PCR, and TCRdb's table has in-frame clones only and misses some. The sample has approximately 150,000 clones, under 95% seen once. The specimen was peripheral blood, collected 28 days after the second dose of the MenACWY control vaccine. The receptors come from an adult who received the MenACWY meningococcal vaccine as a control.

The table lists this clone with a count of one. The J gene is TRBJ1-1, the V gene TRBV19, with TRBD1 identical over 7 bases. Trimming at V came to 8 bases and at J to 0 bases, leaving 3 bases not matched to a gene. The CDR3 spans 13 residues. In germline, CDR1 is LNHDA, CDR2 SQIVND (reference sequence). The CDR3 region is CASRDSLNTEAFF. In DNA, the CDR3 is TGTGCCAGTCGGGACAGTTTGAACACTGAAGCTTTCTTT.

In this sample, this clone turned up once. This chain connects TRBV5-6 to TRBJ2-5; TRBD1 or TRBD2 may be the D gene (5 bases each). The CDR3 consists of 13 residues. Germline-derived CDR1 and CDR2 are SGHDT and YYEEEE. Trimming cost V 0 bases and J 7 bases, with 10 bases left between them. The DNA of the CDR3 is TGTGCCAGCAGCTTGGTGGGGGAATGGACCCAGTACTTC. This encodes CASSLVGEWTQYF.

V gene TRBV7-8 combines with J gene TRBJ1-1; the match to TRBD1 covers 7 bases. The CDR3 length is 14 residues. Germline V gives CDR1 SGHVS, CDR2 FQNEAQ. The ends lost 5 bases at V and 4 bases at J; junction bases unmatched: 7. The CDR3 spells CASSPADRATEAFF. Written as DNA, the CDR3 is TGTGCCAGCAGCCCAGCAGACAGGGCCACTGAAGCTTTCTTT.

The rearrangement joins TRBV12-3 or TRBV12-4 to TRBJ2-1; no clear D gene. V gave up 6 bases and J gave up 2 bases, with 8 bases separating them. There are 13 residues in the CDR3. CDR3 sequence (DNA): TGTGCCAGCAGGCCGCCTACCTACAATGAGCAGTTCTTC. This translates into CASRPPTYNEQFF.

V is TRBV6-5 and J is TRBJ1-2, with D uncertain. Germline lookup yields CDR1 MNHEY and CDR2 SVGAGI. Trimming removed 6 bases from V and 2 bases from J, with 10 bases in between. The CDR3 extends over 13 amino acids. This CDR3 is CASSQGRNYGYTF. The CDR3 DNA reads TGTGCCAGCAGCCAAGGGCGGAACTATGGCTACACCTTC.

CDR3 nucleotide sequence: TGTGCCAGCAGTCAACAGGGCAAGGGCATTCAGTACTTC. As protein: CASSQQGKGIQYF. V usage is TRBV6-2 or TRBV6-3 and J usage is TRBJ2-4, with TRBD1 as a possible D gene (6 bases). Trimming removed 5 bases from V and 9 bases from J, with 14 bases in between. The CDR3 sequence is 13 residues long. Germline V gives CDR1 MNHEY, CDR2 SVGEGT.

The rearrangement uses TRBV7-2 and TRBJ2-5; tentative D call: TRBD1 (5 bases). With 3 bases removed from V and 4 bases from J, the gap between germline ends came to 9 bases. Germline assignment: CDR1 SGHTA and CDR2 FQGNSA. This CDR3 comprises 13 residues. CDR3 DNA: TGTGCCAGCAGCTTCGCAGGGTTAGAGACCCAGTACTTC. Translating it yields CASSFAGLETQYF.

The chain couples TRBV4-3 to TRBJ2-1, with a tentative D call TRBD1 (6 bases). Germline V gene lookup returns CDR1 LGHNA and CDR2 YSLEER. This CDR3 region has 15 residues. Trimming left V 4 bases short and J 3 bases short, with 13 bases between. The CDR3 region has the DNA TGCGCCAGCAGCCGCGACCAGGGGTACTACAATGAGCAGTTCTTC. Translating it yields CASSRDQGYYNEQFF.

This sequence joins TRBV6-6 and TRBJ1-2, with D hard to call. CDR3 size: 15 residues. V lost 0 bases, J lost 4 bases, and 12 bases lay in between. CDR1 MNHNY and CDR2 SVGAGI come from the germline V gene (reference sequence). The CDR3 nucleotides are TGTGCCAGCAGTTACTCGGAGGGTGCAGGCTATGGCTACACCTTC. Its translation is CASSYSEGAGYGYTF.

In its sample, this clone was seen once. This chain uses TRBV10-3 with TRBJ2-7; 9 bases map to TRBD1. J gave up 0 bases and V 6 bases, and 0 bases lay outside the gene matches. The CDR3 is 13 amino acids. CDR1 is ENHRY, CDR2 SYGVKD, per germline. For the CDR3, the DNA is TGTGCCATCAGGGACAGGGGCTCCTACGAGCAGTACTTC. Residues: CAIRDRGSYEQYF.

DNA for the CDR3: TGTGCCAGCAGAGGCGACAGTGAGCAGTTCTTC. This codes for CASRGDSEQFF. The genes are TRBV28 and TRBJ2-1, with D perhaps matching TRBD1 (5 bases). This CDR3 contains 11 residues. The germline gives CDR1 MDHEN, CDR2 SYDVKM. V gave up 6 bases and J gave up 9 bases, with 9 bases separating them.

This chain uses TRBV9 with TRBJ1-5, with D unresolved. This CDR3 spans 13 amino acids. Germline CDR1 and CDR2: SGDLS and YYNGEE. With 0 bases removed from V and 7 bases from J, the gap between germline ends came to 8 bases. The DNA of the CDR3 is TGTGCCAGCAGCGTAGGAGATCGGCAGCCCCAGCATTTT. Translation: CASSVGDRQPQHF.

The V gene is TRBV28, the J gene TRBJ2-3, with a possible D match to TRBD2 (5 bases). Germline CDR1 and CDR2: MDHEN and SYDVKM. The CDR3 consists of 13 residues. Trimming removed 5 bases from V and 8 bases from J, with 14 bases in between. In DNA form, the CDR3 reads TGTGCCAGCAGTGGGAGACCCCTCTCTACGCAGTATTTT. Translated: CASSGRPLSTQYF.

The chain joins TRBV11-2 to TRBJ1-2; D is possibly TRBD1 (5 bases). V lost 0 bases and J 8 bases, leaving 19 bases between the germline ends. This CDR3 region has 16 residues. Germline CDR1 is SGHAT and CDR2 is FQNNGV. The CDR3 bases are TGTGCCAGCAGCTTAGATCCCGGAGGGAGGGGTAGCGGCTACACCTTC. It translates to CASSLDPGGRGSGYTF.

V gene TRBV6-6 combines with J gene TRBJ2-7, with 8 positions matching TRBD1. V dropped 6 bases and J dropped 6; count of bases not matched to a gene: 10. Germline assignment: CDR1 MNHNY and CDR2 SVGAGI (reference sequence). CDR3 size: 14 residues. As DNA, the CDR3 is TGTGCCAGCAGACCTCCTGACAGGGGTCCCGAGCAGTACTTC. This sequence encodes CASRPPDRGPEQYF.

The rearrangement links TRBV12-5 to TRBJ2-7, with 7 bases lining up with TRBD1. Germline CDR1 LGHNT, CDR2 FRNRAP. This CDR3 spans 12 amino acids. With 9 bases clipped from V and 2 bases from J, the junction kept 4 bases outside the gene matches. The CDR3 loop is CASRQGAYEQYF. CDR3 nucleotide sequence: TGTGCTAGCAGACAGGGCGCCTACGAGCAGTACTTC.

The J gene is TRBJ1-1, the V gene TRBV29-1; D gene unclear. Trimming left V 7 bases short and J 1 base short, with 10 bases between. Per germline, CDR1 SQVTM and CDR2 ANQGSEA. The CDR3 is made up of 12 amino acids. CDR3 DNA: TGCAGCGCCCAATTCCAGAACACTGAAGCTTTCTTT. It specifies CSAQFQNTEAFF.

The V and J genes are TRBV15 and TRBJ1-5, with 7 bases fitting TRBD1. Germline lookup yields CDR1 LNHNV and CDR2 YYDKDF (reference sequence). The CDR3 consists of 16 residues. The ends lost 0 bases at V and 4 bases at J; junction bases unmatched: 6. The CDR3 reads CATSRDRDRRNQPQHF. In nucleotides, the CDR3 is TGTGCCACCAGCAGAGACCGGGACAGAAGGAATCAGCCCCAGCATTTT.

The chain carries TRBV7-7 and TRBJ2-3; 7 bases match TRBD1. The CDR3 length is 14 residues. V lost 5 bases, J lost 4 bases, and 6 bases stayed unmatched. Germline V gene lookup returns CDR1 SSHAT and CDR2 FNYEAQ (reference sequence). CDR3 coding DNA: TGTGCCAGCAGCCCCGACAGGGCCTCAGATACGCAGTATTTT. This translates into CASSPDRASDTQYF.